Shown below are 3 T cell receptor beta chains from a single sample sequenced in a study of T cell responses to AZD1222 COVID-19 vaccine (dated by TCRdb to the early 2020s). The protocol used for the library was the immunoSEQ multiplex PCR assay. TCRdb stores this immuneACCESS table with in-frame sequences only. Part of the clones is absent; in the studies checked, under half of the shortfall reflects unresolved V genes, and no reason is known for the rest. The sample profile shows 95,000 to 150,000 clones; more than 75% of them were found once. 8.5% to 12% of the sample comes from the top ten. The time point label on this specimen signifies: baseline before first vaccination. The sequencing here drew on peripheral blood, taken on day 0 of AZD1222 vaccination. These receptors were obtained from an adult in good health.

This rearrangement joins TRBV20-1 to TRBJ2-5; D unresolved. This CDR3 contains 11 residues. V was trimmed by 5 bases and J by 4 bases, leaving 8 bases between them. Germline CDR1 reads DFQATT; CDR2 reads SNEGSKA (reference sequence). The CDR3 sequence: CSARPGETQYF. DNA for the CDR3: TGCAGTGCTCGACCGGGAGAGACCCAGTACTTC.

This rearrangement joins TRBV3-1 (or the pseudogene TRBV3-2) to TRBJ1-4, with TRBD1 as a possible D gene (5 bases). V gave up 3 bases and J gave up 8 bases, with 16 bases separating them. Germline lookup yields CDR1 LGHDT and CDR2 YNNKEL (reference sequence). The CDR3 covers 15 residues. CDR3 residues: CASSHIERGGEKLFF. The CDR3 nucleotides read TGTGCCAGCAGCCACATCGAGAGGGGAGGGGAAAAACTGTTTTTT.

The CDR3 nucleotides read TGTGCCACGGGCGGGGAGGAGACCCAGTACTTC. Amino acids: CATGGEETQYF. This chain uses TRBV10-3 with TRBJ2-5, with D possibly matching TRBD2 (6 bases). The germline gives CDR1 ENHRY, CDR2 SYGVKD. This CDR3 contains 11 residues. V was shortened by 10 bases and J by 5 bases, with 11 bases between the two germline ends.